This section outlines one TCR beta chain sequence together with its context. The data are from a study of T cell changes during pregnancy in multiple sclerosis. Libraries were prepared by immunoSEQ multiplex PCR; TCRdb keeps only in-frame clonotypes and omits some of them. In the table there are about 83,000 clones, roughly nine tenths of which are singletons. The origin of this receptor is a female donor in good health, serving as a control in a pregnancy study. Some clones in this sample may be carry-over from other donors' samples. Specimen: PBMCs, collected in the first trimester of pregnancy.

CDR3 in amino acids: CASSLDGGDYGYTF. CDR3 DNA sequence: TGTGCCAGCAGCTTAGATGGGGGGGACTATGGCTACACCTTC. This rearrangement joins TRBV11-2 to TRBJ1-2; a possible D gene is TRBD1 (5 bases). The CDR3 loop spans 14 amino acids. Between the trimmed V and J ends, which lost 0 bases and 3 bases, there was a span of 8 bases. Germline CDR1 is SGHAT and CDR2 is FQNNGV.